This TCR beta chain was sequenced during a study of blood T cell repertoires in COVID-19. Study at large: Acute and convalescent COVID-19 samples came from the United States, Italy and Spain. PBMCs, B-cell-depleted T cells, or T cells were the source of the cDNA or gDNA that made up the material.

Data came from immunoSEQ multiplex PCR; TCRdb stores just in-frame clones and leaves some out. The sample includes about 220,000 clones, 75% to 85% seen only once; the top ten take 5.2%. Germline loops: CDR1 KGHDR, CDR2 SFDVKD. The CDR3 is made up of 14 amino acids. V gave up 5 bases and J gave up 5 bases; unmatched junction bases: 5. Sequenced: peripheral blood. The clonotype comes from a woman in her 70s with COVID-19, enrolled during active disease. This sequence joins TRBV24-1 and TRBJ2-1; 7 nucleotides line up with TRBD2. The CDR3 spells CATSASGGNNEQFF. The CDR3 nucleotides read TGTGCCACCAGTGCTAGCGGAGGGAACAATGAGCAGTTCTTC.